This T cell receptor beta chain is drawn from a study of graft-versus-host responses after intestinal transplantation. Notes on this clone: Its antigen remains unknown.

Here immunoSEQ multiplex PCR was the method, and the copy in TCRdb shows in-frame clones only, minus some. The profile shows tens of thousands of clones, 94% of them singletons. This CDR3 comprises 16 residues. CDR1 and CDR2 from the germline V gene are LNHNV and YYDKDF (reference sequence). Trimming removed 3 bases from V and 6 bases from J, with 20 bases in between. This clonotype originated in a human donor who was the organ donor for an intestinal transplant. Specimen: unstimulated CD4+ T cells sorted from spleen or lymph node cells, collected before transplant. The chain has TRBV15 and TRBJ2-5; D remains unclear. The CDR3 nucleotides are TGTGCCACCAGCAGGGACCGGGTCACACCCTGGAAGACCCAGTACTTC. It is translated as CATSRDRVTPWKTQYF.